This T cell receptor beta chain was sequenced for a study of cytomegalovirus exposure and HLA in healthy donors. Study-level findings and limits: In a later analysis, at a false discovery rate of 0.05, approximately 16,000 TCR beta sequences matched HLA alleles. A previous analysis found most TCR beta V segments productive roughly 90% or roughly 30% of the time. Later work showed greater clonal expansion in HLA-associated TCR beta chains than in equally common others.

Trimming stripped 4 bases from V and 7 bases from J, with 17 bases between. This CDR3 is built from 16 residues. The V gene's germline CDR1 is MNHNS and CDR2 SASEGT. The study ran its PCR with 60 Vbeta and 13 Jbeta primers. Here immunoSEQ multiplex PCR was the method, and the copy in TCRdb shows in-frame clones only, minus some. Of some 170,000 clones in the sample, under 85% were seen once. About this clone: The antigen remains unidentified.

The receptor was isolated from a human donor in good health. The chain joins TRBV6-1 to TRBJ1-6; D is possibly TRBD1 (6 bases). Sequenced: PBMCs. CDR3 coding DNA: TGTGCCAGCAGTGCCGTATGGGGGGGCGGGAATTCACCCCTCCACTTT. Translated, it gives CASSAVWGGGNSPLHF.